This TCR beta chain was sequenced during a study of Graves' ophthalmopathy and Graves' hyperthyroidism. Looking at the study overall: Hyperthyroidism was classified as stable if no ophthalmopathy occurred within 18 months of follow-up. Regarding the study as a whole: A model of 13 signatures distinguished ophthalmopathy from stable hyperthyroidism at around 90% sensitivity and roughly 80% specificity.

This clonotype has a count of ten or more. The antigen is unknown. In this cohort, patients with other autoimmune diseases, uncontrolled infections, pregnancy or lactation were excluded. Diagnoses were established from clinical symptoms, serum thyroxine, TRAb, thyroid ultrasound and orbital computed tomography. With 0 bases removed from V and 1 base from J, the gap between germline ends came to 8 bases. The CDR3 covers 16 residues. CDR1 is KGHDR, CDR2 SFDVKD, per germline. Amplified material comprised TCR beta CDR3 regions derived from RNA transcripts. After a first-round RT-PCR with HTBI primers, a second-round multiplex PCR was run. In TCRdb, the multiplex PCR reads were re-called with MiXCR into one record per CDR3 protein. The sample lists about 550,000 distinct CDR3 sequences; about 40% were seen once.

The sequence came from an adult man with Graves' hyperthyroidism. Specimen: peripheral blood or thyroid tissue (not recorded which). V and J are TRBV24-1 and TRBJ2-2; TRBD1 might be the D (6 bases). The chain's CDR3 is CATSDLSQGNTGELFF. The CDR3, as DNA: TGTGCCACCAGTGATTTGTCACAGGGGAACACCGGGGAGCTGTTTTTT.